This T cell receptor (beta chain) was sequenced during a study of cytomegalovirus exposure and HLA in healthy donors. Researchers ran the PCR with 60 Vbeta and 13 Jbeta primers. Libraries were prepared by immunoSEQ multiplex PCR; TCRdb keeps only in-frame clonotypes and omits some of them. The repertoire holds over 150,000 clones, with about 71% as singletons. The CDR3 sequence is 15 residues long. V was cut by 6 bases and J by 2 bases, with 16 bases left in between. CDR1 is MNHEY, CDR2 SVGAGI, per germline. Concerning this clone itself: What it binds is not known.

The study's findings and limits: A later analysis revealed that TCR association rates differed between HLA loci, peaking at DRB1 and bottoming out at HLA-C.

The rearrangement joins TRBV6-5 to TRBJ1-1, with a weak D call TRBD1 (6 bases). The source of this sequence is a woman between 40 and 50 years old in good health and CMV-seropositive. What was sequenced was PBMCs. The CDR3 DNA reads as TGTGCCAGCAGAGATAGGGGGAGAACTAACACTGAAGCTTTCTTT. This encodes CASRDRGRTNTEAFF.